The source of this TCR beta chain is a study of T cells in Graves' hyperthyroidism and ophthalmopathy. TCR beta CDR3 regions were amplified from RNA. First-round RT-PCR of the TCR CDR3 relied on the HTBI primer set. Via MiXCR, TCRdb re-called the multiplex PCR reads, giving one row per CDR3 protein. The data hold around 350,000 distinct CDR3 sequences, with about 15% observed a single time. Points from the study as a whole: Appearing also in blood were most of the thyroid clonotypes expanded above 0.001.

CDR3 length equals 14 residues. The V end was cut by 3 bases, the J end by 2 bases, with 11 bases between. CDR1 and CDR2 from the germline V gene are LNHDA and SQIVND (reference sequence). On this clonotype itself: The antigen is unknown.

Uncontrolled infection, other autoimmune disease, pregnancy and lactation each barred patients from inclusion. Progressors' blood was drawn at hyperthyroidism diagnosis, before ophthalmopathy symptoms. The rearrangement uses TRBV19 and TRBJ2-7, with D possibly TRBD1 on 6 matching bases. This TCR was recovered from a woman between 25 and 40 years old with Graves' hyperthyroidism that later progressed to Graves' ophthalmopathy. Material for sequencing was blood. Here the CDR3 DNA reads TGTGCCAGTAGTATCGTCGCAGGGGCCTACGAGCAGTACTTC. Translated, it gives CASSIVAGAYEQYF.